A single sample gave rise to the 19 T cell receptor beta chains below, sequenced in a study of technical replicates of blood from several donors. TCRdb's copy holds only in-frame clones and misses some; the assay was immunoSEQ multiplex PCR. The table records 53,000 or so clones, roughly 95% of them present only once. The sequenced sample consisted of PBMCs. These receptors were collected from a human donor in good health. Some clones in this sample may be carry-over from other donors' samples.

This clone was picked up one time. The CDR3 sequence: CASSTGTGGAYEQYF. The CDR3 DNA reads TGCGCCAGCAGTACAGGGACAGGGGGGGCCTACGAGCAGTACTTC. The chain couples TRBV4-3 to TRBJ2-7, with 11 bases lining up with TRBD1. The V and J ends lost 6 bases and 2 bases, in that order; junction bases with no gene match: 6. Germline-derived CDR1 and CDR2 are LGHNA and YSLEER. The CDR3 length is 15 residues.

The chain carries TRBV6-5 and TRBJ1-2; tentatively, D is TRBD1 (5 bases). CDR1 and CDR2 from the germline V gene are MNHEY and SVGAGI. This CDR3 has 15 amino acids. The V end was cut by 5 bases, the J end by 8 bases, with 21 bases between. The CDR3 DNA follows: TGTGCCAGCAGTCCCGGGACTCTCAGATCGGGGGGCTACACCTTC. Translating gives CASSPGTLRSGGYTF.

This chain joins TRBV11-1 and TRBJ2-1; 10 bases agree with TRBD2. J was trimmed by 3 bases and V by 5 bases; bases with no gene match: 4. This CDR3 region has 15 residues. Germline lookup yields CDR1 SGHAT and CDR2 FQDESV (reference sequence). The CDR3 sequence: CASSPWTSGYNEQFF. In nucleotides, the CDR3 is TGTGCCAGCAGCCCCTGGACTAGCGGCTACAATGAGCAGTTCTTC.

This clone was counted a few times. The V gene is TRBV5-1, the J gene TRBJ2-1; 8 bases line up with TRBD1. The CDR3 is 17 residues long. Germline lookup yields CDR1 SGHRS and CDR2 YFSETQ. The junction had 9 bases not matched to a gene; V was cut back by 4 bases and J by 0 bases. The CDR3 nucleotides are TGCGCCAGCAGCCAAGTTAAAACAGGGGGCTCCTACAATGAGCAGTTCTTC. Amino acids: CASSQVKTGGSYNEQFF.

V is TRBV7-3 and J is TRBJ2-2; TRBD1 might be the D (5 bases). Germline loops: CDR1 SGHTA, CDR2 FQGTGA. The CDR3 consists of 14 residues. V was cut by 1 base and J by 6 bases, with 9 bases left in between. The DNA of the CDR3 is TGTGCCAGCAGCTTAAGGCAGGGTGCCGGGGAGCTGTTTTTT. Its protein product is CASSLRQGAGELFF.

The chain couples TRBV6-5 to TRBJ2-1; the match to TRBD1 covers 8 bases. Germline V gene data show CDR1 as MNHEY and CDR2 as SVGAGI. This CDR3 has 13 amino acids. Trimming removed 4 bases from V and 9 bases from J; junction bases left unmatched: 5. DNA for the CDR3: TGTGCCAGCAGTTCGACAGGGGTGAGTGAGCAGTTCTTC. Translation: CASSSTGVSEQFF.

This clone was detected only once. The V and J genes are TRBV15 and TRBJ2-5; a possible D gene is TRBD1 (6 bases). The CDR3 runs 14 residues. V was trimmed by 4 bases and J by 4 bases, leaving 13 bases between them. Germline values: CDR1 LNHNV, CDR2 YYDKDF (reference sequence). The CDR3 sequence is CATSTRQVGETQYF. DNA of the CDR3: TGTGCCACCAGCACCCGACAGGTGGGAGAGACCCAGTACTTC.

This chain connects TRBV2 to TRBJ1-1; D is undetermined. The CDR3 contains 15 residues. Germline V lookup: CDR1 SNHLY, CDR2 FYNNEI. The V end lost 8 bases, the J end lost 0 bases, and 16 bases lay between the germline ends. The CDR3 bases are TGTGCCAGCCGAAACCCCGACACGCTGAACACTGAAGCTTTCTTT. Amino acid sequence: CASRNPDTLNTEAFF.

The V and J genes are TRBV5-1 and TRBJ2-1, with TRBD2 as a possible D gene (6 bases). This CDR3 spans 14 amino acids. Trimming stripped 2 bases from V and 9 bases from J, with 15 bases between. Germline CDR1 reads SGHRS; CDR2 reads YFSETQ. The CDR3 region has the DNA TGCGCCAGCAGCTTTGGGGGAACAGCGGGTGAGCAGTTCTTC. Its translation: CASSFGGTAGEQFF.

This clone has a single count. The chain links TRBV19 to TRBJ2-7; possible D gene TRBD2, 7 bases. The CDR3 loop spans 13 amino acids. Germline V gene data show CDR1 as LNHDA and CDR2 as SQIVND (reference sequence). Trimming took 9 bases from V and 2 from J, leaving 14 bases between them. For the CDR3, the DNA is TGTGCCAGGGGGCGGGGGCTCACCTACGAGCAGTACTTC. Translation: CARGRGLTYEQYF.

The V call is TRBV10-3, the J call TRBJ1-5; no definite D call. Germline assignment: CDR1 ENHRY and CDR2 SYGVKD. Trimming cost V 3 bases and J 5 bases, with 11 bases left between them. The CDR3 extends over 14 amino acids. The CDR3 nucleotides read TGTGCCATCAGTGATTGGGGAGGCCATCAGCCCCAGCATTTT. Translated: CAISDWGGHQPQHF.

The chain combines TRBV10-1 with TRBJ2-3, with 10 bases matching TRBD2. The V and J ends lost 8 bases and 5 bases, in that order; junction bases with no gene match: 13. The CDR3 is made up of 16 amino acids. Looked up from germline, CDR1 is WNHNN and CDR2 is SYGVQD (reference sequence). CDR3 amino acids: CASEPGAGGRRDTQYF. CDR3 bases: TGCGCCAGCGAGCCGGGAGCGGGGGGGCGTAGAGATACGCAGTATTTT.

The chain couples TRBV6-1 to TRBJ2-7; D is unresolved. Germline CDR1 MNHNS, CDR2 SASEGT. CDR3 length: 11 residues. Trimming stripped 8 bases from V and 2 bases from J, with 7 bases between. CDR3 nucleotides: TGTGCCAGCGGGCATACCTACGAGCAGTACTTC. Encoded protein: CASGHTYEQYF.

V and J are TRBV2 and TRBJ2-7, with TRBD1 identical over 11 bases. V lost 7 bases and J lost 5; bases outside the gene matches: 7. Germline V gene sequence: CDR1 SNHLY, CDR2 FYNNEI. This CDR3 comprises 14 residues. In DNA form, the CDR3 reads TGTGCCAGCAAAGAGGACAGGGGGCCTAACGAGCAGTACTTC. Translated: CASKEDRGPNEQYF.

This CDR3 reads CASSWGQVMTEAFF. In nucleotides, the CDR3 is TGTGCCAGCTCATGGGGACAAGTAATGACTGAAGCTTTCTTT. V is TRBV5-6 and J is TRBJ1-1; TRBD1 is a possible D gene (6 bases). Trimming took 7 bases from V and 5 from J, leaving 18 bases between them. Per germline, CDR1 SGHDT and CDR2 YYEEEE. The CDR3 sequence is 14 residues long. The full variable domain, rest sourced from reference TRBV5-6 and TRBJ1-1, is DAGVTQSPTHLIKTRGQQVTLRCSPKSGHDTVSWYQQALGQGPQFIFQYYEEEERQRGNFPDRFSGHQFPNYSSELNVNALLLGDSALYLCASSWGQVMTEAFFGQGTRLTVV.

CDR3 sequence (DNA): TGTGCCAGCAGTAATCACGGACAGGACTTCTACGAGCAGTACTTC. This sequence encodes CASSNHGQDFYEQYF. The chain employs TRBV27 and TRBJ2-7, with 7 bases that match TRBD1. Germline-derived CDR1 and CDR2 are MNHEY and SMNVEV (reference sequence). The CDR3 is made up of 15 amino acids. V trimming: 5 bases; J trimming: 3 bases; junction bases outside the gene matches: 10.

The chain employs TRBV14 and TRBJ1-1; D remains unclear. V lost 0 bases and J 1 base, leaving 9 bases between the germline ends. Germline V gene data show CDR1 as SGHDN and CDR2 as FVKESK. The CDR3 length is 15 residues. The CDR3 DNA reads as TGTGCCAGCAGCCAAGATGTACAGAGGAACACTGAAGCTTTCTTT. Its protein is CASSQDVQRNTEAFF.

This CDR3 is CASSVRRDRGWTNQPQHF. DNA for the CDR3: TGTGCCAGTAGTGTTCGGCGGGACAGGGGGTGGACCAATCAGCCCCAGCATTTT. J is TRBJ1-5 and V is TRBV19; 11 positions match TRBD1. Trimming at V came to 5 bases and at J to 3 bases, leaving 12 bases not matched to a gene. Germline CDR1 reads LNHDA; CDR2 reads SQIVND (reference sequence). This CDR3 region has 18 residues.

The V gene is TRBV7-6, the J gene TRBJ2-5; 15 positions match TRBD2. This CDR3 comprises 16 residues. V lost 5 bases, J lost 5 bases, and 6 bases stayed unmatched. Germline loops: CDR1 SGHVS, CDR2 FNYEAQ. CDR3 amino acids: CASSPGTSGRFETQYF. In DNA form, the CDR3 reads TGTGCCAGCAGCCCCGGGACTAGCGGGAGGTTCGAGACCCAGTACTTC.